One and the same sample provided the 8 T cell receptor beta chains below, sequenced in a study of regulatory T cells in long-lasting Graves disease. Arm-PCR of CDR3 regions with iRepertoire HTBI primers generated TCR beta libraries. TCRdb redid the calling of the multiplex PCR reads with MiXCR, one entry per CDR3 protein. The repertoire holds about 350,000 distinct CDR3 sequences, over 15% seen once, with just under 30% in the top ten. Time point described: newly diagnosed GD, antithyroid drugs for less than 3 months. PBMC RNA served as the TCR library source. This sample also appeared in a second study, on T cells in Graves' hyperthyroidism and ophthalmopathy.

Specimen: peripheral blood mononuclear cells (PBMCs), collected at new diagnosis, from a patient treated with antithyroid drugs. These receptors originate from a man aged 35 to 55 with Graves disease.

The chain couples TRBV4-2 to TRBJ1-4, with D unresolved. This CDR3 is built from 12 residues. V lost 4 bases and J 6 bases, leaving 6 bases between the germline ends. Per the germline V gene, CDR1 is LGHNA and CDR2 is YNFKEQ. The CDR3 loop is CASSRWDEKLFF. The CDR3 DNA follows: TGTGCCAGCAGCCGTTGGGATGAAAAACTGTTTTTT.

This clonotype was counted only a few times. CDR3 sequence (DNA): TGCGCCAGCCAAAGAAGGACAGCAACTAATGAAAAACTGTTTTTT. This sequence encodes CASQRRTATNEKLFF. The J gene is TRBJ1-4, the V gene TRBV5-1; possibly TRBD1 for D (6 bases). The CDR3 is made up of 15 amino acids. CDR1 SGHRS and CDR2 YFSETQ come from the germline V gene. Between the trimmed V and J ends, which lost 7 bases and 0 bases, there was a span of 13 bases.

The chain recombines TRBV9 with TRBJ2-5; 14 positions match TRBD2. V shed 0 bases and J 0 bases; nucleotides not matched to a gene: 1. The CDR3 is 17 amino acids. Germline V lookup: CDR1 SGDLS, CDR2 YYNGEE. The CDR3 DNA is TGTGCCAGCAGCGTAGGACTAGCGGGGGGGGACCAAGAGACCCAGTACTTC. It translates to CASSVGLAGGDQETQYF.

This clonotype was detected ten times or more. The genes are TRBV20-1 and TRBJ2-3; 13 nucleotides align to TRBD2. V lost 0 bases to trimming and J lost 6 bases; unmatched junction nucleotides: 15. CDR1 is DFQATT and CDR2 is SNEGSKA in the germline V gene (reference sequence). This CDR3 is built from 19 residues. The CDR3 nucleotides are TGCAGTGCTAGAGATCTTTTCACTAGCGGGGGGGAAGATATGGATACGCAGTATTTT. Translating it yields CSARDLFTSGGEDMDTQYF.

This clonotype was counted between two and nine times. The chain employs TRBV27 and TRBJ2-2, with D uncertain. V was clipped by 6 bases and J by 8 bases, with 16 bases between them. Germline V gene data show CDR1 as MNHEY and CDR2 as SMNVEV (reference sequence). The CDR3 has 14 residues. The CDR3 bases are TGTGCCAGCAGCCCTCTCCCACAGTCTGGGGAGCTGTTTTTT. Amino acids: CASSPLPQSGELFF.

The V and J genes are TRBV2 and TRBJ1-5, with 7 nucleotides matching TRBD1. The V gene end was trimmed by 7 bases and the J gene end by 2 bases; junction bases not matched to a gene: 2. The CDR3 has 13 amino acids. Per the germline V gene, CDR1 is SNHLY and CDR2 is FYNNEI. The CDR3 DNA is TGTGCCAGCACCGGACAGGGCAATCAGCCCCAGCATTTT. Its protein is CASTGQGNQPQHF.

In this sample, this clonotype turned up once. This CDR3 is CASSLFQGAWEQFF. The CDR3 coding sequence is TGCGCCAGCAGCTTGTTTCAGGGGGCGTGGGAGCAGTTCTTC. This rearrangement joins TRBV5-1 to TRBJ2-1; 8 bases agree with TRBD1. Germline loops: CDR1 SGHRS, CDR2 YFSETQ. The CDR3 is 14 residues long. The junction had 7 bases not matched to a gene; V was cut back by 1 base and J by 10 bases.

This clonotype was seen at least ten times. The J gene is TRBJ2-2, the V gene TRBV5-1; 7 bases line up with TRBD1. The CDR3 length is 14 residues. Germline-derived CDR1 and CDR2 are SGHRS and YFSETQ. Trimming at V came to 1 base and at J to 11 bases, leaving 8 bases not matched to a gene. CDR3 nucleotide sequence: TGCGCCAGCAGCTTGCACAGGGGCGCATTTGAGCTGTTTTTT. Amino acid sequence: CASSLHRGAFELFF.